This TCR beta chain was identified during a study of blood T cells in healthy people across ages (dated by TCRdb to the mid-2010s). Broadly, across the study: In model experiments, template switching captured about one uniquely barcoded TCR beta cDNA molecule for every two T cells. Using deep sequencing normalized with unique cDNA molecular identifiers, the study measured how TCR beta repertoire diversity changes with age. Donors were grouped into four age groups: young (average approximately 16 years), middle-aged (approximately 41), aged (about 60) and long-lived (less than 85). To avoid experimental bias, donors of different ages were spread randomly across the sequencing lanes. The study analyzed two additional independent replicas of 1 million unique cDNA reads from the same blood draw for two donors, one aged 18 to 29 and one aged 80 or older.

V is cut back by 6 bases and J by 6 bases, with 5 bases in the junction unmatched. The germline V gene yields SGHTA for CDR1 and FQGNSA for CDR2. The CDR3 has 13 amino acids, counting the end cysteine and phenylalanine. The retained sequence is limited to the CDR3, 39 bases, with the frame set at the first base. The sample holds many counts of this clonotype. Its binding antigen is unknown. Base qualities were left out, and no much larger clone turns up one base away. The donors were roughly 40 Caucasian individuals from Russia, aged roughly 6 to 100 years, who were systemically healthy. Roughly 10 milliliters of peripheral blood were drawn from each donor into EDTA-treated Vacutainer tubes. PBMCs were isolated by Ficoll-Paque density-gradient centrifugation, with at least 7 million obtained per sample. Total RNA, at least 6 micrograms per sample, was extracted from PBMCs with Trizol reagent. For every donor, an aliquot of PBMCs went through flow cytometry to measure the percentages of naive CD45RAhigh/CD27high T cells.

The library relied on 5' RACE. A second PCR of about 6 to 11 cycles was run with a J-beta primer mix and a sample-barcoded 5' primer. Each TCR beta cDNA molecule received a unique molecular identifier from a template-switch 5' adaptor carrying 12 random nucleotides. Each sample yielded at least 3 million CDR3-containing paired-end reads. All of the RNA was converted into first-strand cDNA using the Mint cDNA synthesis kit, with a TRBC-specific oligonucleotide serving as the primer. Following uracil-DNA glycosylase treatment, all cDNA underwent a first 18-cycle PCR with the universal primers M1SS and BC2_uni_R. In the original analysis: Normalization of each sample was performed by random selection of 1 million high-quality reads, each carrying a distinct molecular identifier. Instead of being binned into consensus sequences, reads that shared molecular identifiers were thrown out. MiTCR, set to a Q25 quality threshold and the strictest error-elimination algorithm, was used for CDR3 identification, clonotype clustering and error correction. A nonparametric unseen species model using Euler transformation provided a lower-bound estimate of total TCR beta diversity. TCRdb handled the public reads itself, with Q25 trimming in fastp and clone calling in MiXCR, and kept productive beta chains. Entries that share a CDR3 protein sequence are merged under the most common genes and DNA. V and J calls and clone size were set by TCRdb, not the authors. This sample has around 1,900,000 distinct CDR3 sequences in its table, and around 40% of those were observed once. The ten top clones hold 23% of the sample.

Findings and caveats that apply to the study as a whole: Compared with the aged group, the long-lived group had more naive CD4+ T cells, fewer expanded clones and increased TCR diversity, a pattern suggesting age selection. Donor CMV infection status was unknown, potentially confounding age-related changes in expanded clonotypes. Because profiling used bulk unsorted PBMCs, naive and antigen-experienced compartments could not be compared conclusively. Total diversity estimates from one million sequenced T cells were considered lower bounds and underestimates. As age increased, observed TCR beta diversity per million T cells dropped in a roughly linear way, and a significant reduction was already evident by age around 41. A strong correlation was found between observed TCR beta diversity and the percentage of naive T cells measured by flow cytometry.

The chain was built from TRBV7-2 and TRBJ1-2; 9 bases in the middle match TRBD1. The origin of this receptor is a human donor in good health. The sequencing sample was made of blood. The bases read TGTGCCAGCAGTCCAACAGGGGGCGATGGCTACACCTTC. Its protein is CASSPTGGDGYTF.